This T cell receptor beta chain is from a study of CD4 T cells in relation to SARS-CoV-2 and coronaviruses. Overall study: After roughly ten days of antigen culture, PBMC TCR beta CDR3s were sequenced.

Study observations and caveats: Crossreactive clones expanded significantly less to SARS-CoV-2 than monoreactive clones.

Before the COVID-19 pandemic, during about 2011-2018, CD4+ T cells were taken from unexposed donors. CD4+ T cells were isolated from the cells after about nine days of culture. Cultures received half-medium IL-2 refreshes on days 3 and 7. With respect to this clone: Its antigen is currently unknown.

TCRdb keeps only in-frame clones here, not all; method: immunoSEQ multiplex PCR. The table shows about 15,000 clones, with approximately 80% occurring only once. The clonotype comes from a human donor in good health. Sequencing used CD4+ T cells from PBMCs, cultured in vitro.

The CDR3 loop reads CASRGFYEQYF. As DNA, the CDR3 is TGTGCCAGTAGGGGGTTCTACGAGCAGTACTTC. The chain is built from TRBV19 and TRBJ2-7; D unclear. CDR1 LNHDA and CDR2 SQIVND come from the germline V gene (reference sequence). The CDR3 loop spans 11 amino acids. The V end lost 6 bases, the J end lost 3 bases, and 6 bases lay between the germline ends.